Here is one T cell receptor beta chain with its context. The entry originates in a study of T-cell reconstitution after alpha-beta-depleted transplantation in children. Library preparation (for TCRbeta) was performed with unique molecular identifiers. TCRdb re-called the PCR reads with MiXCR, one entry per CDR3 protein. Of under 350,000 distinct CDR3 sequences listed, roughly 9.5% are singletons. The V end lost 5 bases, the J end lost 7 bases, and 18 bases lay between the germline ends. In germline, CDR1 is SEHNR, CDR2 FQNEAQ (reference sequence). There are 15 residues in the CDR3. The starting material was PBMCs from the stem cell graft donor, obtained from the stem cell graft. The TCR comes from a human donor who donated a stem cell graft to a child with SCID. The chain recombines TRBV7-9 with TRBJ1-5; D might be TRBD1 (6 bases). CDR3 DNA: TGTGCCAGCAGCCGCGATGGACAGCCAGAACAGCCCCAGCATTTT. Translated, it gives CASSRDGQPEQPQHF.